In this sample, the clone carrying this T cell receptor (beta chain) turned up many times. Its antigen remains unidentified. With the read ending 3 residues before the CDR3 end, the germline J gene is used to fill in that end. The CDR3 length is 14 residues. Trimming pared 6 bases from V and 1 base from J, leaving 12 bases between. Germline V CDR1 and CDR2: SGHTA, FQGNSA. This record comes from a study of T cell clonality in common variable immunodeficiency. General study findings and limits: Compared with controls, CVID subjects had fewer shared TCRbeta clones. TCRbeta clonality was increased in CVID versus healthy controls.

The data were produced by immunoSEQ multiplex PCR, yet TCRdb's version contains in-frame clones alone and is incomplete. The record shows around 29,000 clones for this sample, with no singletons present. The TCR was taken from a person aged 18 to 75 in good health. The sequenced sample was peripheral blood mononuclear cells. The chain recombines TRBV7-2 with TRBJ2-5, with a tentative D call TRBD1 (6 bases). CDR3 sequence: CASSPQGSQETQYF. CDR3 DNA (partial): TGTGCCAGCAGTCCGCAGGGGTCCCAAGAGACC.